The rows below give T cell receptor beta chains drawn from one sample of a study of cytomegalovirus exposure and HLA in healthy donors. Assay used: immunoSEQ multiplex PCR; TCRdb lists only in-frame clones, some missing. The table records 95,000 to 130,000 clones, roughly 9.9% of them present only once. The sequenced material came from PBMCs. These TCRs come from a man aged 25-45 years in good health and CMV-seronegative. Both conserved end residues are part of each CDR3. D genes are given only for firm matches. Some rows mark clone size as missing; the rest say once, few, many or name a class of expanded clone.

TRBJ2-7,-,TRBV5-6,few,CASSFIAVLSSYEQYF,TGTGCCAGCAGCTTTATAGCGGTCCTCAGCTCCTACGAGCAGTACTTC
TRBJ2-1,-,TRBV28,few,CASTSSGTSSYNEQFF,TGTGCCAGCACCTCTTCCGGGACTTCGTCCTACAATGAGCAGTTCTTC
TRBJ1-5,-,TRBV6-4,few,CASSDSPLTLQHF,TGTGCCAGCAGTGACTCTCCCTTGACTCTCCAGCATTTT
TRBJ2-5,TRBD2,TRBV10-1,-,CASSESLGGQLEQYF,TGCGCCAGCAGTGAGTCTTTGGGAGGGCAGCTTGAGCAGTACTTC
TRBJ2-7,TRBD1,TRBV7-9,-,CASSLADRSSYEQYF,TGTGCCAGCAGCTTAGCGGACAGGTCCTCCTACGAGCAGTACTTC
TRBJ2-7,-,TRBV6-5,few,CASSYTLSYEQYF,TGTGCCAGCAGTTACACCCTATCCTACGAGCAGTACTTC
TRBJ2-5,TRBD2,TRBV14,-,CASSPLAGGQETQYF,TGTGCCAGCAGCCCGTTAGCGGGGGGACAAGAGACCCAGTACTTC
TRBJ2-3,TRBD1,TRBV11-3,few,CASSLRTGASTDTQYF,TGTGCCAGCAGCTTAAGGACAGGGGCTAGCACAGATACGCAGTATTTT
TRBJ1-2,-,TRBV6-5,-,CASSYSRQGNYGYTF,TGTGCCAGCAGTTACTCGCGCCAGGGTAACTATGGCTACACCTTC
TRBJ2-3,TRBD2,TRBV28,-,CASRLSPPLGVAGESDTQYF,TGTGCCAGCAGGCTGTCCCCACCTCTTGGGGTAGCGGGAGAGTCAGATACGCAGTATTTT
TRBJ1-4,TRBD1,TRBV10-2,-,CASSDVGQAHSMFF,TGCGCCAGCAGTGATGTAGGACAGGCCCATAGCATGTTTTTT
TRBJ1-5,TRBD1,TRBV30,-,CAWSSGGNQPQHF,TGTGCCTGGAGTTCAGGGGGGAATCAGCCCCAGCATTTT
TRBJ1-3,-,TRBV7-2,-,CASSLVFSGNTIYF,TGTGCCAGCAGCTTAGTATTCTCTGGAAACACCATATATTTT
TRBJ2-7,TRBD1,TRBV19,few,CASSPGTASSYEQYF,TGTGCCAGTAGTCCCGGGACAGCTAGCTCCTACGAGCAGTACTTC
TRBJ2-5,TRBD1,TRBV10-3,few,CAISDPQDRAETQYF,TGTGCCATCTCTGACCCCCAGGACAGGGCAGAGACCCAGTACTTC
TRBJ2-7,-,TRBV10-3,few,CAISESDKYEQYF,TGTGCCATCAGTGAGTCGGACAAGTACGAGCAGTACTTC
TRBJ2-1,TRBD2,TRBV2,few,CASVSLAGDEQFF,TGTGCCAGCGTCAGTCTAGCGGGGGATGAGCAGTTCTTC
TRBJ2-2,-,TRBV28,few,CASSLSGTTNTGELFF,TGTGCCAGCAGTTTATCTGGGACAACGAACACCGGGGAGCTGTTTTTT
TRBJ1-2,TRBD1,TRBV4-1,many,CASSQDQAGGPIYGYTF,TGCGCCAGCAGCCAAGATCAGGCAGGGGGGCCCATCTATGGCTACACCTTC
TRBJ2-5,TRBD1,TRBV30,-,CAWMDRTGSQETQYF,TGTGCCTGGATGGACAGGACAGGCTCCCAAGAGACCCAGTACTTC
TRBJ1-1,-,TRBV6-6,few,CASSYSKAGGAFF,TGTGCCAGCAGTTACTCGAAGGCGGGGGGGGCTTTCTTT
TRBJ2-4,-,TRBV6-4,few,CASSPHDGVHIQYF,TGTGCCAGCAGTCCGCACGACGGGGTTCACATTCAGTACTTC
TRBJ2-2,TRBD1,TRBV4-2,once,CASSQSRGSGEMFF,TGTGCCAGCAGCCAGAGCAGGGGGTCCGGGGAGATGTTTTTT
TRBJ1-1,-,TRBV1,-,CTSSRKLDRAYIRSGRPGAFF,TGCACCAGCAGCCGAAAGCTGGACAGGGCATATATTCGGTCGGGGAGACCGGGAGCTTTCTTT
TRBJ2-7,TRBD2,TRBV9,-,CASSGTSGEQYF,TGTGCCAGCAGCGGTACTAGCGGCGAGCAGTACTTC
TRBJ1-5,TRBD1,TRBV7-2,-,CASSKGTGVSNQPQHF,TGTGCCAGCAGCAAAGGGACAGGGGTAAGCAATCAGCCCCAGCATTTT
TRBJ1-1,-,TRBV6-5,few,CASSLDPGNTEAFF,TGTGCCAGCAGCCTTGACCCGGGGAACACTGAAGCTTTCTTT
TRBJ1-1,TRBD1,TRBV28,-,CASSPGTARVRRTEAFF,TGTGCCAGCAGTCCCGGGACAGCCAGGGTGAGGCGCACTGAAGCTTTCTTT
TRBJ2-6,-,TRBV10-2,-,CASSDTDSGANVLTF,TGCGCCAGCAGTGATACAGACTCTGGGGCCAACGTCCTGACTTTC
TRBJ2-2,TRBD1,TRBV19,-,CASSSPTGANTGELFF,TGTGCCAGTAGCTCCCCGACAGGGGCGAACACCGGGGAGCTGTTTTTT
TRBJ1-5,-,TRBV30,-,CAWKGKEGIWGNQPQHF,TGTGCCTGGAAGGGGAAGGAGGGTATCTGGGGCAATCAGCCCCAGCATTTT
TRBJ2-7,TRBD1,TRBV5-6,-,CASSHRGPPSYEQYF,TGTGCCAGCAGCCACAGGGGCCCTCCCTCCTACGAGCAGTACTTC
TRBJ2-7,TRBD1,TRBV19,few,CASRRGQGDYEQYF,TGTGCCAGTAGGAGGGGACAGGGGGACTACGAGCAGTACTTC
TRBJ2-2,TRBD2,TRBV27,few,CASTPTSGRVGTGELFF,TGTGCCAGCACCCCCACTAGCGGGAGAGTAGGAACCGGGGAGCTGTTTTTT
TRBJ2-7,-,TRBV27,-,CASRKDSSYEQYF,TGTGCCAGCAGAAAGGACAGCTCCTACGAGCAGTACTTC
TRBJ2-7,TRBD1,TRBV4-3,few,CASSQRWTGSYEQYF,TGCGCCAGCAGCCAACGGTGGACAGGATCCTACGAGCAGTACTTC
TRBJ2-7,-,TRBV5-4,few,CASSLDEAKMYEQYF,TGTGCCAGCAGCTTGGATGAGGCGAAGATGTACGAGCAGTACTTC
TRBJ2-7,TRBD2,TRBV7-9,few,CASSTGLQDTYEQYF,TGTGCCAGCAGCACGGGACTACAAGACACCTACGAGCAGTACTTC
TRBJ2-7,-,TRBV27,few,CASSPGWGPEQYF,TGTGCCAGCAGTCCCGGCTGGGGGCCCGAGCAGTACTTC
TRBJ1-2,-,TRBV27,-,CASSSTWTDGYTF,TGTGCCAGCAGTTCAACCTGGACAGATGGCTACACCTTC
TRBJ2-7,TRBD1,TRBV5-1,-,CASSTRQGGPYEQYF,TGCGCCAGCAGCACCAGACAGGGTGGGCCCTACGAGCAGTACTTC
TRBJ2-7,-,TRBV5-4,few,CASSWDSGAYEQYF,TGTGCCAGCAGCTGGGACTCGGGAGCTTACGAGCAGTACTTC
TRBJ1-2,-,TRBV7-2,-,CASSPGTNYGYTF,TGTGCCAGCAGCCCCGGGACAAACTATGGCTACACCTTC